Following are 5 T cell receptor beta chains from one sample sequenced in a study of T cells in Graves' hyperthyroidism and ophthalmopathy. RNA transcripts were the template for amplifying TCR beta CDR3 regions. Primed by the HTBI set, a first-round RT-PCR was run on the TCR CDR3. TCRdb recomputed calls from the multiplex PCR reads with MiXCR, one row per CDR3 protein. Of hundreds of thousands of distinct CDR3 sequences in the sample, about 15% were seen once. Sequenced input: blood. The receptors derive from a woman between 40 and 55 years old with Graves' ophthalmopathy.

This rearrangement joins TRBV11-1 to TRBJ2-2, with TRBD2 matching 8 bases. After removal of 2 bases from V and 5 bases from J, the junction contained 4 bases not matched to a gene. This CDR3 is built from 15 residues. Germline CDR1 SGHAT, CDR2 FQDESV (reference sequence). CDR3 residues: CASSLREGWTGELFF. CDR3 DNA sequence: TGTGCCAGCAGCTTACGGGAGGGCTGGACCGGGGAGCTGTTTTTT.

The chain has TRBV29-1 and TRBJ2-1, with 10 bases identical to TRBD2. The CDR3 loop spans 14 amino acids. Germline loops: CDR1 SQVTM, CDR2 ANQGSEA. The ends lost 1 base at V and 9 bases at J; junction bases unmatched: 6. Written as DNA, the CDR3 is TGCAGCGTTGAAGGTCCTAGCGGGAGTACTGAGCAGTTCTTC. This codes for CSVEGPSGSTEQFF.

This clonotype occurred many times. The chain is built from TRBV10-3 and TRBJ1-2, with unresolved D. This CDR3 contains 14 residues. V was pared by 3 bases and J by 8 bases, with 16 bases between. Germline loops: CDR1 ENHRY, CDR2 SYGVKD. The chain's CDR3 is CAISEGDGKEGYTF. For the CDR3, the DNA is TGTGCCATCAGTGAAGGTGACGGTAAGGAGGGCTACACCTTC.

There are many counts of this clonotype. The rearrangement joins TRBV28 to TRBJ1-2; D might be TRBD1 (6 bases). This CDR3 contains 15 residues. CDR1 is MDHEN and CDR2 is SYDVKM in the germline V gene. V was shortened by 5 bases and J by 3 bases, with 16 bases between the two germline ends. The CDR3 nucleotides are TGTGCCAGCAGTCAACACAGGGTCGGGGACTATGGCTACACCTTC. Protein product: CASSQHRVGDYGYTF.

This clonotype was observed a handful of times. CDR3 sequence: CASSYPTGHRNTEAFF. DNA of the CDR3: TGTGCCAGCAGTTACCCGACGGGACACAGGAACACTGAAGCTTTCTTT. V usage is TRBV28 and J usage is TRBJ1-1, with D possibly being TRBD1 (6 bases). Germline-derived CDR1 and CDR2 are MDHEN and SYDVKM. Trimming took off 4 bases at V and 1 base at J, with 16 bases between the two ends. The CDR3 is 16 amino acids.